Shown below are 15 T cell receptor beta chains from a single sample sequenced in a study of blood T cell repertoires in COVID-19. Profiling relied on immunoSEQ multiplex PCR, and the TCRdb table lists in-frame clones only, not all of them. This repertoire shows some 240,000 clones, 90% found once; its top ten account for about 2.1%. Sequencing used peripheral blood. These receptors were taken from a woman aged 60-70 years with COVID-19, enrolled during active disease.

The chain uses TRBV27 and TRBJ2-7; TRBD2 matches 13 bases. V shed 6 bases and J 0 bases; nucleotides not matched to a gene: 11. The CDR3 is 18 amino acids. Germline lookup yields CDR1 MNHEY and CDR2 SMNVEV (reference sequence). CDR3: CASSRWTSGGPSSYEQYF. The CDR3 region has the DNA TGTGCCAGCAGCCGATGGACTAGCGGGGGCCCCAGCTCCTACGAGCAGTACTTC.

The V call is TRBV19, the J call TRBJ1-4; D is ambiguous. V lost 2 bases, J lost 11 bases, and 6 bases lay in between. There are 11 residues in the CDR3. Germline CDR1 LNHDA, CDR2 SQIVND (reference sequence). CDR3: CASSITEKLFF. CDR3 in DNA: TGTGCCAGTAGTATAACAGAGAAACTGTTTTTT.

The genes are TRBV5-6 and TRBJ2-1; D call uncertain. CDR3 length: 11 residues. Germline lookup yields CDR1 SGHDT and CDR2 YYEEEE. V was cut by 1 base and J by 9 bases, with 5 bases left in between. In DNA, the CDR3 is TGTGCCAGCAGCTTGTATGTTGAGCAGTTCTTC. Translation: CASSLYVEQFF.

This chain uses TRBV27 with TRBJ1-5; tentatively, D is TRBD1 (6 bases). The V gene lost 4 bases and the J gene lost 0 bases, with 22 bases spanning the gap. This CDR3 comprises 19 residues. Germline V gene sequence: CDR1 MNHEY, CDR2 SMNVEV (reference sequence). CDR3 protein: CASSYTFALGAHSNQPQHF. CDR3 coding DNA: TGTGCCAGCAGTTACACATTCGCCCTGGGGGCGCATAGCAATCAGCCCCAGCATTTT.

This rearrangement joins TRBV5-4 to TRBJ1-1; the D gene is possibly TRBD1 (5 bases). Germline V lookup: CDR1 SGHNT, CDR2 YYREEE (reference sequence). Trimming removed 6 bases from V and 1 base from J, with 19 bases in between. The CDR3 loop spans 16 amino acids. CDR3: CASIPFDSRGNTEAFF. DNA of the CDR3: TGTGCCAGCATCCCCTTCGACTCAAGGGGGAACACTGAAGCTTTCTTT.

This clone was seen once. The CDR3 DNA follows: TGTGCCAGCAGCTTAGGACAGGGCGGGTCCTGGGAGACCCAGTACTTC. As protein: CASSLGQGGSWETQYF. The gene calls are TRBV7-2 and TRBJ2-5; TRBD1 matches 7 bases. The ends lost 1 base at V and 5 bases at J; junction bases unmatched: 10. This CDR3 is 16 amino acids long. Germline CDR1 SGHTA, CDR2 FQGNSA.

The chain uses TRBV18 and TRBJ1-4; no clear D gene. This CDR3 contains 14 residues. V gave up 5 bases and J gave up 7 bases, with 14 bases separating them. The germline V gene has CDR1 KGHSH and CDR2 LQKENI. The CDR3 DNA reads as TGTGCCAGCTCATCTGGCTTGTCTGGTGAAAAACTGTTTTTT. Its protein is CASSSGLSGEKLFF.

This clone was found once. The genes are TRBV19 and TRBJ1-3; the match to TRBD1 covers 8 bases. The CDR3 has 15 amino acids. With V trimmed by 7 bases and J by 8 bases, 13 bases remained unmatched. CDR1 and CDR2 (germline): LNHDA, SQIVND (reference sequence). CDR3 region: CASITSAGGRHTIYF. The CDR3 nucleotides read TGTGCCAGTATTACCTCGGCAGGGGGCCGACACACCATATATTTT.

In this sample, this clone turned up once. V is TRBV5-6 and J is TRBJ2-4, with a tentative D call TRBD2 (7 bases). Between the trimmed V and J ends, which lost 4 bases and 4 bases, there was a span of 15 bases. Germline lookup yields CDR1 SGHDT and CDR2 YYEEEE. This CDR3 is built from 15 residues. The CDR3 is CASSQWGGSKNIQYF. The CDR3 DNA is TGTGCCAGCAGCCAATGGGGGGGCTCAAAAAACATTCAGTACTTC.

The gene calls are TRBV7-3 and TRBJ2-5; 12 bases are shared with TRBD2. After removal of 4 bases from V and 7 bases from J, the junction contained 1 base not matched to a gene. Germline V lookup: CDR1 SGHTA, CDR2 FQGTGA. This CDR3 is 13 amino acids long. The CDR3, as DNA: TGTGCCAGCAGCTCGACTAGCGGGGGGACCCAGTACTTC. This codes for CASSSTSGGTQYF.

This clone has a handful of counts. V is TRBV7-8 and J is TRBJ2-2, with 8 positions matching TRBD1. This CDR3 contains 15 residues. The V segment lost 8 bases and the J segment 7 bases; nucleotides outside the gene matches: 12. Germline V lookup: CDR1 SGHVS, CDR2 FQNEAQ. CDR3 sequence reads: CASDLDRGRHGELFF. The CDR3 nucleotides are TGTGCCAGCGACCTCGACAGGGGAAGACACGGGGAGCTGTTTTTT.

V is TRBV5-4 and J is TRBJ2-7, with D possibly being TRBD1 (6 bases). This CDR3 has 15 residues. V was cut by 1 base and J by 1 base, with 12 bases left in between. From germline, CDR1 is SGHNT and CDR2 YYREEE (reference sequence). The CDR3: CASSLKTGGSYEQYF. The CDR3 region has the DNA TGTGCCAGCAGCTTGAAGACAGGCGGATCCTACGAGCAGTACTTC.

The chain combines TRBV19 with TRBJ1-5; D might be TRBD1 (5 bases). Looked up from germline, CDR1 is LNHDA and CDR2 is SQIVND (reference sequence). V lost 5 bases and J 7 bases, leaving 15 bases between the germline ends. The CDR3 has 14 residues. The CDR3 DNA follows: TGTGCCAGTAGTTCGATGGGGCTCGCGCAGCCCCAGCATTTT. Amino acid sequence: CASSSMGLAQPQHF.

The chain carries TRBV7-3 and TRBJ2-1, with TRBD2 matching over 16 bases. The trim removed 5 bases at V and 9 bases at J, leaving 10 bases unmatched. The CDR3 has 17 residues. Germline values: CDR1 SGHTA, CDR2 FQGTGA. CDR3 bases: TGTGCCAGCAGCACCGGGACTAGCGGGGGGGCCGGTACTGAGCAGTTCTTC. Its translation: CASSTGTSGGAGTEQFF.

This clone was detected once. This chain uses TRBV5-5 with TRBJ2-3; TRBD2 aligns across 13 bases. With 4 bases clipped from V and 2 bases from J, the junction kept 4 bases outside the gene matches. Germline CDR1 and CDR2: SGHKS and YYEKEE (reference sequence). CDR3 length: 16 residues. This chain's CDR3 is CASSPGLAGLTDTQYF. CDR3 coding DNA: TGTGCCAGCAGCCCGGGACTAGCGGGGCTCACAGATACGCAGTATTTT.